A selection of T cell receptor beta chains follows, all from one sample in a study of blood T cell repertoires in COVID-19. TCRdb keeps only in-frame clones here, not all; method: immunoSEQ multiplex PCR. The profile shows about 360,000 clones, around nine tenths of them singletons. The specimen was peripheral blood. These TCRs come from a human donor in a cohort sampled during active COVID-19. The CDR3 runs from the conserved cysteine through the conserved F or W. Fields, in order: CDR3 protein, CDR3 DNA, V gene, J gene, D gene, clone size. A D gene is named only where the DNA matches it firmly. A clone size is listed for some rows: how often the clone was seen (once, few, many), or a class if it is expanded.

CDR3aa: CAPRWSRGSNTQYF
CDR3nt: TGTGCCCCCCGTTGGAGCAGGGGATCGAATACGCAGTATTTT
v_gene: TRBV10-3
j_gene: TRBJ2-3
d_gene: -
abundance: -

CDR3aa: CASSEGVTGYGYTF
CDR3nt: TGTGCCAGCAGTGAAGGGGTAACAGGGTATGGCTACACCTTC
v_gene: TRBV25-1
j_gene: TRBJ1-2
d_gene: -
abundance: few

CDR3aa: CASSSPDRVNTEAFF
CDR3nt: TGTGCCAGCAGCTCTCCGGACAGGGTGAACACTGAAGCTTTCTTT
v_gene: TRBV7-6
j_gene: TRBJ1-1
d_gene: TRBD1
abundance: -

CDR3aa: CASSSTQTGQETQYF
CDR3nt: TGTGCCAGCAGTTCAACTCAGACAGGGCAAGAGACCCAGTACTTC
v_gene: TRBV27
j_gene: TRBJ2-5
d_gene: TRBD1
abundance: -

CDR3aa: CASSPDPQGFGQYF
CDR3nt: TGCGCCAGCAGCCCCGACCCCCAGGGGTTTGGGCAGTACTTC
v_gene: TRBV5-1
j_gene: TRBJ2-7
d_gene: -
abundance: -

CDR3aa: CASSHTPRDRGMSPLHF
CDR3nt: TGCGCCAGCAGCCACACTCCCCGAGACAGGGGGATGTCACCCCTCCACTTT
v_gene: TRBV4-1
j_gene: TRBJ1-6
d_gene: TRBD1
abundance: -

CDR3aa: CASTQNRVGYGYTF
CDR3nt: TGTGCCAGCACCCAAAACAGGGTCGGCTATGGCTACACCTTC
v_gene: TRBV11-1
j_gene: TRBJ1-2
d_gene: -
abundance: once

CDR3aa: CASRGLARHTQYF
CDR3nt: TGTGCCAGCAGGGGACTAGCGAGGCATACGCAGTATTTT
v_gene: TRBV6-5
j_gene: TRBJ2-3
d_gene: TRBD2
abundance: -

CDR3aa: CASSLAAGENYGYTF
CDR3nt: TGCGCCAGCAGCTTGGCGGCAGGGGAAAACTATGGCTACACCTTC
v_gene: TRBV5-1
j_gene: TRBJ1-2
d_gene: -
abundance: -

CDR3aa: CASSHRQGLLNTDTQYF
CDR3nt: TGTGCCAGCAGCCACCGACAGGGACTCTTGAACACAGATACGCAGTATTTT
v_gene: TRBV7-9
j_gene: TRBJ2-3
d_gene: -
abundance: -

CDR3aa: CASSYGANGGQFF
CDR3nt: TGTGCCAGCAGTTACGGGGCCAACGGTGGGCAGTTCTTC
v_gene: TRBV6-5
j_gene: TRBJ2-1
d_gene: -
abundance: -

CDR3aa: CASSRESDMIYGYTF
CDR3nt: TGTGCCAGCTCACGCGAGTCGGACATGATCTATGGCTACACCTTC
v_gene: TRBV18
j_gene: TRBJ1-2
d_gene: -
abundance: once

CDR3aa: CASSGGGALETQYF
CDR3nt: TGTGCCAGCAGCGGCGGGGGAGCCCTTGAGACCCAGTACTTC
v_gene: TRBV6-2/TRBV6-3
j_gene: TRBJ2-5
d_gene: TRBD2
abundance: -

CDR3aa: CASKTGGAADTQYF
CDR3nt: TGCGCCAGCAAGACAGGGGGCGCGGCAGATACGCAGTATTTT
v_gene: TRBV5-1
j_gene: TRBJ2-3
d_gene: TRBD1
abundance: -

CDR3aa: CASKESGGALGELFF
CDR3nt: TGTGCCAGTAAGGAGAGCGGGGGGGCCCTCGGGGAGCTGTTTTTT
v_gene: TRBV19
j_gene: TRBJ2-2
d_gene: TRBD2
abundance: -

CDR3aa: CASSLEGGETQYF
CDR3nt: TGTGCCAGCAGCTTGGAAGGGGGAGAGACCCAGTACTTC
v_gene: TRBV5-5
j_gene: TRBJ2-5
d_gene: -
abundance: -

CDR3aa: CASSLLQGGNTGELFF
CDR3nt: TGCGCCAGCAGCCTTCTACAGGGGGGGAACACCGGGGAGCTGTTTTTT
v_gene: TRBV5-1
j_gene: TRBJ2-2
d_gene: TRBD1
abundance: -

CDR3aa: CASSSYDSNNEQFF
CDR3nt: TGTGCCAGCAGCTCTTACGACAGTAACAATGAGCAGTTCTTC
v_gene: TRBV5-5
j_gene: TRBJ2-1
d_gene: -
abundance: -

CDR3aa: CASSSTTGATETQYF
CDR3nt: TGTGCCAGCAGTTCTACGACAGGAGCGACGGAGACCCAGTACTTC
v_gene: TRBV28
j_gene: TRBJ2-5
d_gene: -
abundance: once

CDR3aa: CASSPGGMNTEAFF
CDR3nt: TGTGCCAGCAGCCCCGGGGGTATGAACACTGAAGCTTTCTTT
v_gene: TRBV9
j_gene: TRBJ1-1
d_gene: -
abundance: -

CDR3aa: CATSVQDRGHEQFF
CDR3nt: TGTGCCACCAGTGTTCAGGACAGGGGACATGAGCAGTTCTTC
v_gene: TRBV24-1
j_gene: TRBJ2-1
d_gene: TRBD1
abundance: once

CDR3aa: CSVGETNYGYTF
CDR3nt: TGCAGCGTGGGAGAGACTAACTATGGCTACACCTTC
v_gene: TRBV29-1
j_gene: TRBJ1-2
d_gene: -
abundance: -

CDR3aa: CASSQGRVTEAFF
CDR3nt: TGTGCCAGCAGCCAAGGCAGGGTCACTGAAGCTTTCTTT
v_gene: TRBV3-1/TRBV3-2
j_gene: TRBJ1-1
d_gene: -
abundance: -

CDR3aa: CATILAGGPDTGELFF
CDR3nt: TGTGCCACCATACTAGCGGGGGGGCCCGACACCGGGGAGCTGTTTTTT
v_gene: TRBV7-8
j_gene: TRBJ2-2
d_gene: TRBD2
abundance: -

CDR3aa: CASSQDTVMNTEAFF
CDR3nt: TGTGCCAGCAGCCAAGATACGGTAATGAACACTGAAGCTTTCTTT
v_gene: TRBV4-2
j_gene: TRBJ1-1
d_gene: -
abundance: few

CDR3aa: CASTTGNYGYTF
CDR3nt: TGTGCCAGCACTACAGGGAACTATGGCTACACCTTC
v_gene: TRBV27
j_gene: TRBJ1-2
d_gene: -
abundance: once